This TCR beta chain appears in the sequencing data of a study of blood T cell repertoires in COVID-19. Overall study context: There were acute and convalescent COVID-19 samples, and they came from the United States, Italy and Spain. T cells, B-cell-depleted T cells, or PBMCs supplied cDNA or gDNA.

V was pared by 3 bases and J by 10 bases, with 7 bases of the junction left unmatched. There are 14 residues in the CDR3. The germline V gene encodes CDR1 SGDLS and CDR2 YYNGEE. In the authors' workflow: Amplifying reference gene primers gave estimates of nucleated cell counts. Method: immunoSEQ multiplex PCR; TCRdb's copy keeps in-frame clones and lacks some. The V and J calls and clone size come from that table; D and trimming were worked out from the DNA. The table lists 110,000 or so clones, just over 70% of them singletons. The chain links TRBV9 to TRBJ1-6; 7 bases map to TRBD1. This TCR came from a woman between 40 and 55 years old with acute or convalescent COVID-19. The material sequenced was peripheral blood. The CDR3 bases are TGTGCCAGCAGCGAGGGGACAGTCCAATCACCCCTCCACTTT. This gives the protein CASSEGTVQSPLHF. The full variable domain, in which reference TRBV9 and TRBJ1-6 provide the parts outside the CDR3, is DSGVTQTPKHLITATGQRVTLRCSPRSGDLSVYWYQQSLDQGLQFLIQYYNGEERAKGNILERFSAQQFPDLHSELNLSSLELGDSALYFCASSEGTVQSPLHFGNGTRLTVT.